The T cell receptor (beta chain) described here comes from a study of regulatory T cells in long-lasting Graves disease. Study-wide background: Persistent Graves' disease denoted over 5 years of antithyroid drugs plus positive TSH receptor antibodies.

This clonotype was detected many times. The antigen remains undetermined. TCR beta libraries were built with iRepertoire HTBI primers and Arm-PCR of CDR3 regions. TCRdb reanalysed the multiplex PCR reads using MiXCR and keeps one entry per CDR3 protein. There are some 430,000 distinct CDR3 sequences in the sample; around a fifth occur only once, and 7.1% lies in the top ten. The study, taken as a whole, reports: Blood alone, not thyroid tissue, was studied. Persistent patients shared some 2,500 public clonotypes among themselves. Newly diagnosed patients shared fewer, at about a thousand.

Regarding time point: persistent/refractory GD, antithyroid drugs over 5 years with positive TRAb. Construction of the TCR library relied on RNA isolated from PBMCs. This clonotype was obtained from a female donor with Graves disease. The source material was peripheral blood mononuclear cells (PBMCs), sampled when the disease was refractory, from a patient treated with antithyroid drugs.

Here the CDR3 DNA reads TGTGCCAGCTTATCGTCCGGAATTCAAGAGACCCAGTACTTC. Translated: CASLSSGIQETQYF. V is TRBV28 and J is TRBJ2-5; no firm D call. The V gene lost 8 bases and the J gene lost 2 bases, with 15 bases spanning the gap. The CDR3 contains 14 residues. Germline lookup yields CDR1 MDHEN and CDR2 SYDVKM.